Below, one TCR beta chain is given with its context. The antigen is undetermined. The CDR3 extends over 16 amino acids. Unmatched junction bases numbered 10, after V lost 1 base and J lost 8 bases. Germline V gene sequence: CDR1 DFQATT, CDR2 SNEGSKA (reference sequence). CDR3-region Arm-PCR and iRepertoire HTBI primers produced the TCR beta libraries. TCRdb re-derived calls from the multiplex PCR reads in MiXCR, one entry per CDR3 protein. The sample has around 480,000 distinct CDR3 sequences, around 15% seen once. This sample is part of a study of regulatory T cells in long-lasting Graves disease. Overall study: The study enrolled newly diagnosed Graves' patients on antithyroid drugs under 3 months. Study findings and constraints: Favored usage of TRBV28, TRBJ1-2 and TRBJ2-5 was recorded in persistent disease. Whereas 900 to 1,000 public clonotypes were shared by new patients, persistent patients shared more, at some 3,000.

Sample time point: newly diagnosed GD, antithyroid drugs for less than 3 months. PBMC RNA served as the TCR library source. The data were also submitted as part of a second study, on T cells in Graves' hyperthyroidism and ophthalmopathy. This second report adds: Uncontrolled infection, other autoimmune disease, pregnancy and lactation each barred patients from inclusion.

This clonotype was sampled from a middle-aged man with Graves disease. The sample here was peripheral blood mononuclear cells (PBMCs), taken at new diagnosis, from a patient treated with antithyroid drugs. The rearrangement joins TRBV20-1 to TRBJ1-6; TRBD1 matches at 8 bases. The CDR3 here is CSARGYRTGRDSPLHF. In DNA form, the CDR3 reads TGCAGTGCTAGAGGATATAGGACAGGGAGAGATTCACCCCTCCACTTT.